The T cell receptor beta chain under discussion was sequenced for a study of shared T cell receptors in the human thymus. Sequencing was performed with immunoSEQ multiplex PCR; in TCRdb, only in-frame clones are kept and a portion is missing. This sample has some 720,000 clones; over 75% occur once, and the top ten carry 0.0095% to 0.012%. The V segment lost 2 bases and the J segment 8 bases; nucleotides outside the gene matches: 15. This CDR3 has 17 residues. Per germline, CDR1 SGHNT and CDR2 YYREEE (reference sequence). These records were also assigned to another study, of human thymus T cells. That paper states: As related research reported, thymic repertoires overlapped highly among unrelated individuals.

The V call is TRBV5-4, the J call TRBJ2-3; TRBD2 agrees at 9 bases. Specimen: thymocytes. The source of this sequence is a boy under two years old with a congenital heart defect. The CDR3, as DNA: TGTGCCAGCAGCTTCCTCGGGGGTAGCGGGAGCTTAGGTACGCAGTATTTT. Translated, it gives CASSFLGGSGSLGTQYF.